This TCR beta chain was sequenced for a study of cytomegalovirus exposure and HLA in healthy donors. Looked up from germline, CDR1 is KGHSH and CDR2 is LQKENI. V was clipped by 3 bases and J by 6 bases, with 12 bases between them. The CDR3 is made up of 13 amino acids. PCR involved 60 Vbeta and 13 Jbeta primers. Profiled with immunoSEQ multiplex PCR; TCRdb holds only in-frame clones, not every one. Of just over 95,000 clones in the sample, roughly three quarters are singletons; the top ten hold roughly 5%. Sequencing was carried out using PBMCs. This chain joins TRBV18 and TRBJ2-7, with D possibly TRBD2 on 6 matching bases. This sequence was found in a woman aged 35 to 49 in good health and CMV-seronegative. CDR3 residues: CASSPRGVGEQYF. In DNA, the CDR3 is TGTGCCAGCTCACCCCGCGGGGTGGGCGAGCAGTACTTC.